These 27 T cell receptor beta chains share one sample of origin, sequenced in a study of blood T cell repertoires in COVID-19. Libraries were prepared by immunoSEQ multiplex PCR; TCRdb keeps only in-frame clonotypes and omits some of them. The repertoire holds about 100,000 clones, roughly 84% seen once, with 13% in the top ten. The sequenced sample consisted of peripheral blood. The source of these receptors is a woman in her sixties or seventies in a cohort sampled during active or convalescent COVID-19.

This clone was seen a handful of times. V usage is TRBV5-1 and J usage is TRBJ2-5, with D unresolved. V was clipped by 1 base and J by 5 bases, with 3 bases between them. This CDR3 has 11 amino acids. The germline CDR1 and CDR2 sequences are SGHRS and YFSETQ. Here the CDR3 DNA reads TGCGCCAGCAGCTTGTCGGAGACCCAGTACTTC. Translation: CASSLSETQYF. The whole variable domain, filled in from reference TRBV5-1 and TRBJ2-5, reads KAGVTQTPRYLIKTRGQQVTLSCSPISGHRSVSWYQQTPGQGLQFLFEYFSETQRNKGNFPGRFSGRQFSNSRSEMNVSTLELGDSALYLCASSLSETQYFGPGTRLLVL.

In its sample, this clone was seen a few times. This sequence joins TRBV19 and TRBJ1-5; 7 positions match TRBD1. This CDR3 is 15 amino acids long. Germline CDR1 LNHDA, CDR2 SQIVND (reference sequence). J lost 5 bases, V lost 3 bases, and 7 bases had no gene match. CDR3: CASSIRVRGDQPQHF. CDR3 DNA: TGTGCCAGTAGTATTAGGGTCAGGGGGGATCAGCCCCAGCATTTT.

There are a few counts of this clone. V and J are TRBV2 and TRBJ1-4; D may be TRBD1 (5 bases). The CDR3 loop spans 14 amino acids. Deletions cut 7 bases from V and 0 bases from J, with 9 bases between. Germline CDR1 reads SNHLY; CDR2 reads FYNNEI. As DNA, the CDR3 is TGTGCCAGCATGGGGGGAACAACTAATGAAAAACTGTTTTTT. The encoded protein is CASMGGTTNEKLFF.

The chain employs TRBV4-2 and TRBJ2-7, with 9 bases lining up with TRBD1. Looked up from germline, CDR1 is LGHNA and CDR2 is YNFKEQ. The junction had 14 bases not matched to a gene; V was cut back by 1 base and J by 4 bases. This CDR3 region has 18 residues. CDR3 sequence reads: CASSQAWRTGDRGYEQYF. In DNA form, the CDR3 reads TGTGCCAGCAGCCAAGCTTGGAGGACAGGGGATCGGGGATACGAGCAGTACTTC.

The chain couples TRBV7-2 to TRBJ1-1, with D unresolved. This CDR3 is built from 15 residues. In germline, CDR1 is SGHTA, CDR2 FQGNSA. V was clipped by 7 bases and J by 0 bases, with 15 bases between them. The CDR3 loop reads CASTPSRGVNTEAFF. As DNA, the CDR3 is TGTGCCAGCACCCCTTCCCGAGGAGTGAACACTGAAGCTTTCTTT.

The J gene is TRBJ2-1, the V gene TRBV7-2; tentatively, D is TRBD1 (6 bases). This CDR3 contains 15 residues. V was shortened by 2 bases and J by 4 bases, with 12 bases between the two germline ends. The germline gives CDR1 SGHTA, CDR2 FQGNSA. In DNA, the CDR3 is TGTGCCAGCAGCTTACGGGCAGGGGAATACAATGAGCAGTTCTTC. This translates into CASSLRAGEYNEQFF. Looking up the rest from reference TRBV7-2 and TRBJ2-1 gives the full variable domain: GAGVSQSPSNKVTEKGKDVELRCDPISGHTALYWYRQSLGQGLEFLIYFQGNSAPDKSGLPSDRFSAERTGGSVSTLTIQRTQQEDSAVYLCASSLRAGEYNEQFFGPGTRLTVL.

The genes are TRBV3-1 (or the pseudogene TRBV3-2) and TRBJ2-1; 7 bases agree with TRBD2. Germline CDR1 LGHDT, CDR2 YNNKEL (reference sequence). The J segment lost 8 bases and the V segment lost 1 base, leaving 5 bases of the junction unmatched. This CDR3 contains 14 residues. The CDR3 coding sequence is TGTGCCAGCAGCCAAGCTGATCTAGCGGATGAGCAGTTCTTC. It codes for CASSQADLADEQFF.

The DNA of the CDR3 is TGTGCCAGCAGCTTATTTCAGCGGGCCACAGATACGCAGTATTTT. It is translated as CASSLFQRATDTQYF. The V call is TRBV7-2, the J call TRBJ2-3; TRBD2 is a possible D gene (6 bases). V was cut by 2 bases and J by 2 bases, with 11 bases left in between. This CDR3 has 15 residues. The V gene's germline CDR1 is SGHTA and CDR2 FQGNSA.

This chain uses TRBV5-1 with TRBJ2-4, with TRBD2 as a possible D gene (6 bases). The CDR3 runs 17 residues. Germline V gene data show CDR1 as SGHRS and CDR2 as YFSETQ. The V gene lost 3 bases and the J gene lost 0 bases, with 16 bases spanning the gap. In nucleotides, the CDR3 is TGCGCCAGCAGCTCCCGCGGAGGGGTCACAGCCAAAAACATTCAGTACTTC. Amino acids: CASSSRGGVTAKNIQYF. The whole variable domain, remainder taken from reference TRBV5-1 and TRBJ2-4, is KAGVTQTPRYLIKTRGQQVTLSCSPISGHRSVSWYQQTPGQGLQFLFEYFSETQRNKGNFPGRFSGRQFSNSRSEMNVSTLELGDSALYLCASSSRGGVTAKNIQYFGAGTRLSVL.

The V call is TRBV10-3, the J call TRBJ2-7; 8 bases are shared with TRBD1. CDR1 and CDR2 (germline): ENHRY, SYGVKD. J lost 7 bases, V lost 10 bases, and 12 bases had no gene match. The CDR3 runs to 13 residues. The CDR3 loop is CATGQGISREQYF. The CDR3 coding sequence is TGTGCCACCGGACAGGGAATCTCCCGAGAGCAGTACTTC.

V gene TRBV24-1 combines with J gene TRBJ2-2; tentatively, D is TRBD1 (6 bases). V lost 3 bases and J lost 3, with 13 bases in between. This CDR3 is 16 amino acids long. Germline CDR1 KGHDR, CDR2 SFDVKD. The CDR3 nucleotides are TGTGCCACCAGTGATGGCCGACAGGCTCACACCGGGGAGCTGTTTTTT. Its protein is CATSDGRQAHTGELFF.

The genes are TRBV5-1 and TRBJ2-7, with D tentatively TRBD1 (5 bases). The CDR3 totals 12 residues. V lost 4 bases and J lost 3, with 8 bases in between. Germline V gene data show CDR1 as SGHRS and CDR2 as YFSETQ. In nucleotides, the CDR3 is TGCGCCAGCAGCATCGGACACTACGAGCAGTACTTC. Translating it yields CASSIGHYEQYF.

The J gene is TRBJ2-7, the V gene TRBV29-1, with D tentatively TRBD2 (6 bases). Germline CDR1 reads SQVTM; CDR2 reads ANQGSEA. Trimming removed 6 bases at V and 2 bases at J, with 11 bases between. The CDR3 spans 12 residues. DNA for the CDR3: TGCAGCGTGCGGGACGGCCCCTACGAGCAGTACTTC. Translation gives CSVRDGPYEQYF.

The rearrangement joins TRBV2 to TRBJ1-2, with D possibly TRBD1 on 5 matching bases. The CDR3 length is 14 residues. The V end was cut by 1 base, the J end by 6 bases, with 12 bases between. Germline values: CDR1 SNHLY, CDR2 FYNNEI. In nucleotides, the CDR3 is TGTGCCAGCAGTGAAGGTTTAGGGGTCCATGGCTACACCTTC. Its protein is CASSEGLGVHGYTF.

The chain couples TRBV28 to TRBJ2-2; 8 bases are shared with TRBD1. Germline lookup yields CDR1 MDHEN and CDR2 SYDVKM. This CDR3 has 15 amino acids. Trimming at V came to 4 bases and at J to 0 bases, leaving 1 base not matched to a gene. The DNA for the CDR3 is TGTGCCAGCAGTTCAGGGGGCGCGAACACCGGGGAGCTGTTTTTT. Its protein is CASSSGGANTGELFF.

This clone was detected only a few times. The V gene is TRBV7-2, the J gene TRBJ1-2; 9 nucleotides agree with TRBD1. V gave up 5 bases and J gave up 8 bases; unmatched junction bases: 9. Germline V lookup: CDR1 SGHTA, CDR2 FQGNSA. The CDR3 is 14 amino acids. CDR3 sequence (DNA): TGTGCCAGCAGCCTGACTGGGACAGGGCAAGGCTACACCTTC. Translating gives CASSLTGTGQGYTF.

The V call is TRBV27, the J call TRBJ2-5; TRBD2 might be the D (5 bases). Per germline, CDR1 MNHEY and CDR2 SMNVEV (reference sequence). This CDR3 comprises 14 residues. Trimming took off 0 bases at V and 5 bases at J, with 10 bases between the two ends. CDR3 DNA sequence: TGTGCCAGCAGTTTATCATGGAGGTCGGAGACCCAGTACTTC. As protein: CASSLSWRSETQYF.

The J gene is TRBJ2-7, the V gene TRBV25-1, with 11 bases aligning to TRBD1. CDR1 is MGHDK, CDR2 SYGVNS, per germline. The ends lost 2 bases at V and 5 bases at J; junction bases unmatched: 8. This CDR3 spans 16 amino acids. CDR3 sequence reads: CASSEPPGQGVNEQYF. The CDR3 nucleotides are TGTGCCAGCAGTGAACCCCCGGGACAGGGGGTCAACGAGCAGTACTTC.

The chain carries TRBV3-1 (or the pseudogene TRBV3-2) and TRBJ1-1; no clear D. Trimming took off 1 base at V and 8 bases at J, with 11 bases between the two ends. The germline V gene has CDR1 LGHDT and CDR2 YNNKEL (reference sequence). The CDR3 runs to 13 residues. CDR3 sequence reads: CASSQAAGREAFF. The CDR3 DNA reads as TGTGCCAGCAGCCAAGCGGCGGGGAGAGAAGCTTTCTTT.

In nucleotides, the CDR3 is TGTGCCAGTAGTATAAGGGCAGGGAATTCACCCCTCCACTTT. This translates into CASSIRAGNSPLHF. V gene TRBV19 combines with J gene TRBJ1-6; tentative D call: TRBD1 (5 bases). This CDR3 region has 14 residues. The V gene lost 2 bases and the J gene lost 7 bases, with 9 bases spanning the gap. Germline values: CDR1 LNHDA, CDR2 SQIVND (reference sequence). The full variable domain, completed using reference TRBV19 and TRBJ1-6, is DGGITQSPKYLFRKEGQNVTLSCEQNLNHDAMYWYRQDPGQGLRLIYYSQIVNDFQKGDIAEGYSVSREKKESFPLTVTSAQKNPTAFYLCASSIRAGNSPLHFGNGTRLTVT.

The chain recombines TRBV30 with TRBJ1-2, with D uncertain. Looked up from germline, CDR1 is GTSNPN and CDR2 is SVGIG (reference sequence). The CDR3 runs 15 residues. Trimming removed 3 bases from V and 0 bases from J, with 14 bases in between. The CDR3 DNA reads TGTGCCTGGAGAGGGAGAGATGGAACTAACTATGGCTACACCTTC. Translating gives CAWRGRDGTNYGYTF.

The rearrangement uses TRBV29-1 and TRBJ1-2; tentative D call: TRBD1 (6 bases). CDR1 is SQVTM and CDR2 is ANQGSEA in the germline V gene. The ends were cut back, 6 bases at V and 8 bases at J, with 19 bases in the middle. This CDR3 is 13 amino acids long. The CDR3 is CSVARQGSAGYTF. The CDR3 DNA is TGCAGCGTAGCCCGCCAGGGGTCGGCCGGCTACACCTTC.

The chain uses TRBV6-5 and TRBJ1-1, with TRBD1 identical over 7 bases. V was clipped by 6 bases and J by 4 bases; unmatched bases: 11. Germline CDR1 and CDR2: MNHEY and SVGAGI. This CDR3 has 15 amino acids. Here the CDR3 DNA reads TGTGCCAGCAGAGGAGAGGGGGCTGGTAGCACTGAAGCTTTCTTT. Translated: CASRGEGAGSTEAFF.

The chain is built from TRBV11-3 and TRBJ2-3, with D maybe TRBD2 (5 bases). V was shortened by 2 bases and J by 0 bases, with 12 bases between the two germline ends. Germline CDR1 reads SGHNT; CDR2 reads YENEEA. The CDR3 runs to 16 residues. CDR3 coding DNA: TGTGCCAGCAGCTTAACGAGTTGGACTAGCACAGATACGCAGTATTTT. Amino acid sequence: CASSLTSWTSTDTQYF.

The chain links TRBV2 to TRBJ1-2; perhaps TRBD1 as D (6 bases). The CDR3 runs to 14 residues. Deletions cut 2 bases from V and 6 bases from J, with 13 bases between. Germline V CDR1 and CDR2: SNHLY, FYNNEI. CDR3: CASSERRGANGYTF. The CDR3 DNA sequence: TGTGCCAGCAGTGAACGGCGGGGGGCGAATGGCTACACCTTC.

The sample holds a few counts of this clone. This chain uses TRBV28 with TRBJ1-1, with D possibly being TRBD1 (5 bases). V gave up 6 bases and J gave up 5 bases, with 19 bases separating them. This CDR3 spans 15 amino acids. Germline V gene data show CDR1 as MDHEN and CDR2 as SYDVKM. CDR3 region: CASRLQVAGGTEAFF. The DNA for the CDR3 is TGTGCCAGCAGGTTACAGGTGGCGGGGGGAACTGAAGCTTTCTTT. The variable domain in full, with the rest retrieved from reference TRBV28 and TRBJ1-1, is DVKVTQSSRYLVKRTGEKVFLECVQDMDHENMFWYRQDPGLGLRLIYFSYDVKMKEKGDIPEGYSVSREKKERFSLILESASTNQTSMYLCASRLQVAGGTEAFFGQGTRLTVV.

The V gene is TRBV11-2, the J gene TRBJ1-6; TRBD1 might be the D (5 bases). The CDR3 spans 14 residues. Germline V gene data show CDR1 as SGHAT and CDR2 as FQNNGV. Trimming shortened V by 4 bases and J by 9 bases, and 13 bases separated the two germline ends. The CDR3 region is CASSSRDLLSPLHF. CDR3 nucleotide sequence: TGTGCCAGCAGCTCCAGGGATCTGCTTTCACCCCTCCACTTT.